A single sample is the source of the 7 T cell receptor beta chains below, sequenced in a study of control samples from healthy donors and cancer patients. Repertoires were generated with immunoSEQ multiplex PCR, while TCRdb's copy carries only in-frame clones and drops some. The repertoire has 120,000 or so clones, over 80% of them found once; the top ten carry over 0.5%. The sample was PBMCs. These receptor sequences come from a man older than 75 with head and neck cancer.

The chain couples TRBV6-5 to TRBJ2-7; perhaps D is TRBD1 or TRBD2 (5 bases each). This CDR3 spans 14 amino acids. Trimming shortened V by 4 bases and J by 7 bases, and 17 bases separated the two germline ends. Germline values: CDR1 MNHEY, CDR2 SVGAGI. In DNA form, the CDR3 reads TGTGCCAGCAGTTTGGCCGGGACCTCAAGGGAGCAGTACTTC. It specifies CASSLAGTSREQYF.

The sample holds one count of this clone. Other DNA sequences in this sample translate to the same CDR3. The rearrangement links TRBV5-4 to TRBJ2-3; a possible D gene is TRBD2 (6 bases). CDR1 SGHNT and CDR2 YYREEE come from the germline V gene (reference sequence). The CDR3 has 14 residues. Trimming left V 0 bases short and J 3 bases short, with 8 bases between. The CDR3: CASSLGLGTDTQYF. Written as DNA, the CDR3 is TGTGCCAGCAGCTTGGGACTAGGGACAGATACGCAGTATTTT.

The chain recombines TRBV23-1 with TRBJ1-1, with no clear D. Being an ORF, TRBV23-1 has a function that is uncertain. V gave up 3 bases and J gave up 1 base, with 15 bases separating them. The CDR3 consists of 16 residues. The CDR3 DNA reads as TGCGCCAGCAGTCACCTCGTCAGCGTACCGAACACTGAAGCTTTCTTT. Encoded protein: CASSHLVSVPNTEAFF.

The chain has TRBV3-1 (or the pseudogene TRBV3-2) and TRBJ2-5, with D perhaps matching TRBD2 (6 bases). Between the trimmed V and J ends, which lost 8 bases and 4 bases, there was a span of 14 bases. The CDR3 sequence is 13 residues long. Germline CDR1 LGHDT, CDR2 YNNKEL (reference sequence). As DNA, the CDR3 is TGTGCCAGCTCCCCAGGAGGGGCAGAGACCCAGTACTTC. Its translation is CASSPGGAETQYF.

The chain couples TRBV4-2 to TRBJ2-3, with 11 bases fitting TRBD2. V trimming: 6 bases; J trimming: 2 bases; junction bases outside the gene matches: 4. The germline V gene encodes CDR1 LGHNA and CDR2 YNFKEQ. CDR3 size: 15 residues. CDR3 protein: CASRLAGGVTDTQYF. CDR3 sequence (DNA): TGTGCCAGCAGGCTAGCGGGGGGAGTCACAGATACGCAGTATTTT.

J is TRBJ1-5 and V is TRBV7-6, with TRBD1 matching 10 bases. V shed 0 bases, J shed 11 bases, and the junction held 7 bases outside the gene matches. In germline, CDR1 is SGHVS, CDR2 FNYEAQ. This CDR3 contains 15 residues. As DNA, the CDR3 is TGTGCCAGCAGCTTAGCAACTGGACAGGGGGGGTCCCAGCATTTT. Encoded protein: CASSLATGQGGSQHF.

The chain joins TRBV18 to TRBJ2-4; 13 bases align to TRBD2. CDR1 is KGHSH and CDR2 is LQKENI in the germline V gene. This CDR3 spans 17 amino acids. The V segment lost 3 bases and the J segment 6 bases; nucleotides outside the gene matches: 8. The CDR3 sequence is CASSPWTSGSKGNIQYF. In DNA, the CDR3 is TGTGCCAGCTCACCTTGGACTAGCGGGAGTAAGGGAAACATTCAGTACTTC.